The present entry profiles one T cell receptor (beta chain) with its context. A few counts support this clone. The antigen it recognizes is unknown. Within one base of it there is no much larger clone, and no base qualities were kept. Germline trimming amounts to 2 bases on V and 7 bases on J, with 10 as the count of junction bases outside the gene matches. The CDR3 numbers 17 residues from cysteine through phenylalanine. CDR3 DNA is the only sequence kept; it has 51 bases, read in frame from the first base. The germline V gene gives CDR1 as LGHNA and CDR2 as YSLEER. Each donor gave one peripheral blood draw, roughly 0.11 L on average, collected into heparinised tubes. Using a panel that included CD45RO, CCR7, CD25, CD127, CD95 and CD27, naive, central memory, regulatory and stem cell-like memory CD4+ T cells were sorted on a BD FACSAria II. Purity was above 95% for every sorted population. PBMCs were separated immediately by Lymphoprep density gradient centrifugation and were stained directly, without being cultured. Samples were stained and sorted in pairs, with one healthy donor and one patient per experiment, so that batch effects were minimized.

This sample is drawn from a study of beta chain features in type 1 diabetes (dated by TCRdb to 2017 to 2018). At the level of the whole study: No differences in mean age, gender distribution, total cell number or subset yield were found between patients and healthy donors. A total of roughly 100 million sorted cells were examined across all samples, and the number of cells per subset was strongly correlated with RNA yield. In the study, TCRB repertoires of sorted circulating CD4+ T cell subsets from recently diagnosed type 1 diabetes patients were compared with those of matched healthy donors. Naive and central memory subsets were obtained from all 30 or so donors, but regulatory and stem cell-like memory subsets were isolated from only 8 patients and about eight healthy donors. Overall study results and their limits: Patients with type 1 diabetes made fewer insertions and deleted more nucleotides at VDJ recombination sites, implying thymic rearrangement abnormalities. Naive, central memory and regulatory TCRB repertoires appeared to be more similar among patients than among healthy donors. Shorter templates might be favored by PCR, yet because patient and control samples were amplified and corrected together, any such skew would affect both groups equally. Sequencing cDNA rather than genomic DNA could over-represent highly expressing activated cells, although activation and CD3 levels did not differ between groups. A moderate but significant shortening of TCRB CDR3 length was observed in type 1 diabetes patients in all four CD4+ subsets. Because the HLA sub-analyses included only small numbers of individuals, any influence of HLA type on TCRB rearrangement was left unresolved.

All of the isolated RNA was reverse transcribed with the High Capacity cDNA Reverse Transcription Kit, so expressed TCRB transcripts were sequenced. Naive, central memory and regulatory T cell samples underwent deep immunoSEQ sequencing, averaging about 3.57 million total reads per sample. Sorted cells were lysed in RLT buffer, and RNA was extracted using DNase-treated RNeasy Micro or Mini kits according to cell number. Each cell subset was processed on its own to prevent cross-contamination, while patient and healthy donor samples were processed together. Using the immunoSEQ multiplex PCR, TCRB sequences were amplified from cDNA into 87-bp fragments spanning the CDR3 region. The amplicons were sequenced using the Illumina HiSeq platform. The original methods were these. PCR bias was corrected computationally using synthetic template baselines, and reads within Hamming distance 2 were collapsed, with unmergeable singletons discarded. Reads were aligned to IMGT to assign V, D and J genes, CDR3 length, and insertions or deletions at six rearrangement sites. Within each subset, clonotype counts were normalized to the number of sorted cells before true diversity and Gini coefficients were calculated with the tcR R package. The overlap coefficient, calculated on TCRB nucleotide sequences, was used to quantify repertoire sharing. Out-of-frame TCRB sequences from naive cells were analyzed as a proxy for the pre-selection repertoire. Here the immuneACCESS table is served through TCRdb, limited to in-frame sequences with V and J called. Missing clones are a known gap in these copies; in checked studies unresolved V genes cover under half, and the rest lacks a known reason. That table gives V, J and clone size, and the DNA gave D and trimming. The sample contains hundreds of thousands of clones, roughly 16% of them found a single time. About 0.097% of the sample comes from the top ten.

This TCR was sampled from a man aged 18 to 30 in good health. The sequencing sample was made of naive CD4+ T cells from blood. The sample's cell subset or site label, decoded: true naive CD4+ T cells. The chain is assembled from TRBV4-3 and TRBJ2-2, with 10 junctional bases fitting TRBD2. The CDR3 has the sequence CASSQKLAGRAGGELFF. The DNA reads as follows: TGCGCCAGCAGCCAAAAACTAGCGGGAAGAGCTGGCGGGGAGCTGTTTTTT.